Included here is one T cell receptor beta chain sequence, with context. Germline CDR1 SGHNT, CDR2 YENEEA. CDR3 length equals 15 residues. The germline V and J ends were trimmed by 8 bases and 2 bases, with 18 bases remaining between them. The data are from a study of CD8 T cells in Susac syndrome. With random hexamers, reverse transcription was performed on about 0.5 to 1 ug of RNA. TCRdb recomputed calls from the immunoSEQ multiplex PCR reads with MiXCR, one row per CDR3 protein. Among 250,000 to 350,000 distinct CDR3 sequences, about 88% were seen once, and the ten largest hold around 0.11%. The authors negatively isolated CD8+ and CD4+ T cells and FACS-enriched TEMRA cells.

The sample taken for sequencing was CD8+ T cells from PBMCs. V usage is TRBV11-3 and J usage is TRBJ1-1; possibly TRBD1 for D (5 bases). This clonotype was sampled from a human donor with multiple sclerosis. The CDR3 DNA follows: TGTGCCAGCGCCCCAAGGGGAGACAGAAACACTGAAGCTTTCTTT. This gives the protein CASAPRGDRNTEAFF.